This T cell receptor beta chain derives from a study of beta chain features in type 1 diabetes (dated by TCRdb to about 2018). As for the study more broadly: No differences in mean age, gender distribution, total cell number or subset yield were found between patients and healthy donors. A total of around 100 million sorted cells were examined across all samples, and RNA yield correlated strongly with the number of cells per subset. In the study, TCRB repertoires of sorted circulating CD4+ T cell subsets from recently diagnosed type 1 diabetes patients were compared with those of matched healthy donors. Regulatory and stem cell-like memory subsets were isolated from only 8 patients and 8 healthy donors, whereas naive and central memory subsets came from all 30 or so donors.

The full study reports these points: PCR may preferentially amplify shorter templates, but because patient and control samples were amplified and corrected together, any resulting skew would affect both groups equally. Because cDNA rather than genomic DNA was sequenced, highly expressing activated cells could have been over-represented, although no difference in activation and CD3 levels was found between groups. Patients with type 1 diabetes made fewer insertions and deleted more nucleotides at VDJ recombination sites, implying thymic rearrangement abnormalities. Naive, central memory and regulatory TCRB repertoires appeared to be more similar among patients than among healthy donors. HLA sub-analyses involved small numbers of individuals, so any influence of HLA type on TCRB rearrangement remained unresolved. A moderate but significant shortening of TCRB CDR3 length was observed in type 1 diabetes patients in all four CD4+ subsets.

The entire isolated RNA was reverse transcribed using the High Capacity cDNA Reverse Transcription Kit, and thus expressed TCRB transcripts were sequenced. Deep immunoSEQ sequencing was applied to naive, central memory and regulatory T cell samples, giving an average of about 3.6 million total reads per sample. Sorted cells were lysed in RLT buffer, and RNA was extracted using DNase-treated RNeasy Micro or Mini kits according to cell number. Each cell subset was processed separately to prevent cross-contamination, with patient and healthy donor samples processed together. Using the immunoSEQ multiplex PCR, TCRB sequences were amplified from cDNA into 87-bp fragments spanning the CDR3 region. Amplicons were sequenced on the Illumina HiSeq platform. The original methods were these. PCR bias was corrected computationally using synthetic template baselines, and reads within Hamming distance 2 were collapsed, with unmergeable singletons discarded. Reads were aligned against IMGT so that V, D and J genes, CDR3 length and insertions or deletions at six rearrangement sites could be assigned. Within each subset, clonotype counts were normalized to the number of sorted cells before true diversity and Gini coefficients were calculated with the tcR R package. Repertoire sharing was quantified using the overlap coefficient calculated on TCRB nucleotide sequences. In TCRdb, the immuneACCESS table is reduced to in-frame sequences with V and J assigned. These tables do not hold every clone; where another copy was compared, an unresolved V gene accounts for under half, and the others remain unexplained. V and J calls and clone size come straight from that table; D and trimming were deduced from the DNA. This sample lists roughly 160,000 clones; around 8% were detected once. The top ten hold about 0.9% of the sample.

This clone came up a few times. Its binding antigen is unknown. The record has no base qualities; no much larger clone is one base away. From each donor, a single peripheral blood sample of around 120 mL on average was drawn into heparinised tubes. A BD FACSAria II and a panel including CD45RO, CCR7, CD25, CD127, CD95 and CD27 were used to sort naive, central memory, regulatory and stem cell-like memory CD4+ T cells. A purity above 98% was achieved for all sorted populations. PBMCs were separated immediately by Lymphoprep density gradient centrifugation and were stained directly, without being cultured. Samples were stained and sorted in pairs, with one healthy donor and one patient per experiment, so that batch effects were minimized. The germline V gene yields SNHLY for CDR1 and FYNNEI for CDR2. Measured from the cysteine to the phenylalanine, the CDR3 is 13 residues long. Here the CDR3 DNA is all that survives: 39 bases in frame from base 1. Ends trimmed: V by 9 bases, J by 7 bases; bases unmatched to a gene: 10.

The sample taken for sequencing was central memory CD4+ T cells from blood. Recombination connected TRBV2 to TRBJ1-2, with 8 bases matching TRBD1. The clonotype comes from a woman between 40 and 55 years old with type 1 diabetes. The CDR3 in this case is CASKGQGVSGYTF. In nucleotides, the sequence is TGTGCCAGTAAAGGACAGGGAGTATCTGGCTACACCTTC.